Following are 22 T cell receptor beta chains from one sample sequenced in a study (dated by TCRdb to the mid-2010s). Receptors were amplified or captured by 5' RACE. Sequencing took place on an Illumina MiSeq. TCRdb trimmed the raw reads at Q25, called clones with MiXCR and kept productive beta chains. Each record represents a unique CDR3 protein, reported with the most common genes and DNA among its rows. Here the sample has approximately 8,800 distinct CDR3 sequences; around 50% occur a single time. The ten largest account for approximately 5.2% of the sample. The specimen was memory CD4+ T cells sorted from a lymph node. The cell subset or site label, read with the paper, signifies: memory CD4+ T cells, CD4+CD45RO+CD25-. The source is a female donor with breast cancer.

This chain uses TRBV20-1 with TRBJ1-1, with a weak D call TRBD1 (6 bases). Trimming removed 0 bases from V and 4 bases from J, with 24 bases in between. CDR1 DFQATT and CDR2 SNEGSKA come from the germline V gene (reference sequence). The length of the CDR3 is 18 residues. This CDR3 is CSARDWVNRGGGITEAFF. CDR3 DNA: TGCAGTGCTAGAGATTGGGTGAACCGGGGAGGGGGTATCACTGAAGCTTTCTTT.

The rearrangement joins TRBV11-2 to TRBJ1-1, with D uncertain. V was shortened by 7 bases and J by 0 bases, with 12 bases between the two germline ends. Germline CDR1 and CDR2: SGHAT and FQNNGV. The CDR3 spans 14 residues. The CDR3 DNA reads as TGTGCCAGCACCTACGGCCGGCTGAACACTGAAGCTTTCTTT. This codes for CASTYGRLNTEAFF.

The chain couples TRBV7-9 to TRBJ1-5, with D possibly being TRBD1 (5 bases). Germline CDR1 and CDR2: SEHNR and FQNEAQ (reference sequence). The length of the CDR3 is 13 residues. The V and J ends lost 5 bases and 3 bases respectively, with 8 bases between them. The CDR3 nucleotides read TGTGCCAGCAGCCGGGGGGACAATCAGCCCCAGCATTTT. It specifies CASSRGDNQPQHF. Based on the CDR3 plus reference TRBV7-9 and TRBJ1-5, the full variable domain is DTGVSQNPRHKITKRGQNVTFRCDPISEHNRLYWYRQTLGQGPEFLTYFQNEAQLEKSRLLSDRFSAERPKGSFSTLEIQRTEQGDSAMYLCASSRGDNQPQHFGDGTRLSIL.

This clonotype was seen a handful of times. The chain has TRBV20-1 and TRBJ1-1; D possibly corresponds to TRBD1 (6 bases). From germline, CDR1 is DFQATT and CDR2 SNEGSKA (reference sequence). The CDR3 length is 14 residues. The V end lost 6 bases, the J end lost 1 base, and 15 bases lay between the germline ends. In DNA form, the CDR3 reads TGCAGTGCCCAGCCTGACAGGACGAACACTGAAGCTTTCTTT. It yields the protein CSAQPDRTNTEAFF.

This chain uses TRBV10-3 with TRBJ1-6; D uncertain. The germline V gene has CDR1 ENHRY and CDR2 SYGVKD. Trimming cost V 2 bases and J 7 bases, with 12 bases left between them. The length of the CDR3 is 15 residues. The chain's CDR3 is CAISEGRLWNSPLHF. CDR3 sequence (DNA): TGTGCCATCAGTGAGGGACGGCTTTGGAATTCACCCCTCCACTTT.

This chain uses TRBV6-1 with TRBJ1-1; no clear D. The V and J ends lost 1 base and 4 bases respectively, with 10 bases between them. CDR1 is MNHNS, CDR2 SASEGT, per germline. This CDR3 comprises 14 residues. CDR3 residues: CASSEVGRGTEAFF. The DNA of the CDR3 is TGTGCCAGCAGTGAAGTGGGCCGCGGCACTGAAGCTTTCTTT.

There are a few counts of this clonotype. The rearrangement uses TRBV29-1 and TRBJ2-1; D may be TRBD2 (6 bases). Germline values: CDR1 SQVTM, CDR2 ANQGSEA. This CDR3 has 11 amino acids. Trimming cost V 5 bases and J 7 bases, with 9 bases left between them. DNA of the CDR3: TGCAGCGTTCGGAGGGCGAATGAGCAGTTCTTC. Its protein is CSVRRANEQFF.

V gene TRBV4-1 combines with J gene TRBJ2-7; D perhaps matches TRBD2 (6 bases). Trimming took 4 bases from V and 1 from J, leaving 17 bases between them. The CDR3 consists of 16 residues. The germline gives CDR1 MGHRA, CDR2 YSYEKL. The CDR3 protein is CASSPLPGRGSYEQYF. DNA of the CDR3: TGCGCCAGCAGCCCCCTTCCCGGCCGGGGGTCCTACGAGCAGTACTTC.

This rearrangement joins TRBV7-3 to TRBJ1-1; D uncertain. The V gene's germline CDR1 is SGHTA and CDR2 FQGTGA. V lost 5 bases, J lost 2 bases, and 12 bases lay in between. This CDR3 region has 14 residues. The CDR3 DNA follows: TGTGCCAGCAGCCCTATGGGCCCTAACACTGAAGCTTTCTTT. Its translation: CASSPMGPNTEAFF.

A few counts support this clonotype. One end of the junction is discordant with germline, which a read error may explain. The chain carries TRBV20-1 and TRBJ2-1, with 7 nucleotides matching TRBD1. Per germline, CDR1 DFQATT and CDR2 SNEGSKA (reference sequence). The CDR3 spans 14 residues. CDR3: CSARGDSNYNEQFF. Here the CDR3 DNA reads TGCAGTGCGAGAGGGGACAGTAACTACAATGAGCAGTTCTTC.

This clonotype was observed a few times. DNA of the CDR3: TGTGCCAGTAGACCTCAAGGACAGGCTGAAAACATTCAGTACTTC. It specifies CASRPQGQAENIQYF. The chain joins TRBV19 to TRBJ2-4; 7 positions agree with TRBD1. Per the germline V gene, CDR1 is LNHDA and CDR2 is SQIVND (reference sequence). The CDR3 is 15 amino acids. V lost 6 bases to trimming and J lost 5 bases; unmatched junction nucleotides: 10.

This clonotype appeared a few times. The V call is TRBV3-1, the J call TRBJ2-1, with 9 positions matching TRBD2. Germline loops: CDR1 LGHDT, CDR2 YNNKEL (reference sequence). This CDR3 is built from 15 residues. The V and J ends lost 3 bases and 6 bases, in that order; junction bases with no gene match: 6. The CDR3 loop is CASSQLAGVTNEQFF. The CDR3 bases are TGTGCCAGCAGCCAGTTAGCGGGGGTGACCAATGAGCAGTTCTTC.

The chain employs TRBV6-5 and TRBJ2-3; tentative D call: TRBD2 (5 bases). Germline-derived CDR1 and CDR2 are MNHEY and SVGAGI. V shed 5 bases and J shed 4 bases, with 13 bases lying between them. CDR3 length equals 14 residues. CDR3 protein: CASSRDFQSDTQYF. The CDR3 nucleotides read TGTGCCAGCAGTCGGGATTTTCAATCAGATACGCAGTATTTT.

This clonotype has only a few counts. The chain is built from TRBV25-1 and TRBJ2-3; D perhaps matches TRBD1 (5 bases). CDR3 length equals 12 residues. Trimming removed 4 bases from V and 5 bases from J, with 7 bases in between. The V gene's germline CDR1 is MGHDK and CDR2 SYGVNS. CDR3 sequence reads: CASSVQGDTQYF. CDR3 sequence (DNA): TGTGCCAGCAGTGTCCAGGGAGATACGCAGTATTTT.

The chain joins TRBV29-1 to TRBJ1-1, with 7 bases lining up with TRBD1. The V and J ends lost 6 bases and 0 bases, in that order; junction bases with no gene match: 4. The CDR3 extends over 13 amino acids. Germline loops: CDR1 SQVTM, CDR2 ANQGSEA. The CDR3 here is CSVGDRMNTEAFF. Written as DNA, the CDR3 is TGCAGCGTGGGGGACAGAATGAACACTGAAGCTTTCTTT.

Sample share makes this clonotype medium-sized. The chain combines TRBV6-4 with TRBJ2-6; D unclear. The CDR3 contains 13 residues. Trimming removed 3 bases at V and 1 base at J, with 1 base between. The germline CDR1 and CDR2 sequences are MRHNA and SNTAGT. Here the CDR3 DNA reads TGTGCCAGCAGTGAGTCTGGGGCCAACGTCCTGACTTTC. Protein sequence: CASSESGANVLTF.

Within the sample, this clonotype is medium-sized (0.01 to 0.1%). V usage is TRBV6-6 and J usage is TRBJ1-1; 7 nucleotides agree with TRBD1. J lost 2 bases, V lost 8 bases, and 14 bases had no gene match. Germline CDR1 MNHNY, CDR2 SVGAGI (reference sequence). There are 16 residues in the CDR3. CDR3 in DNA: TGTGCCAGCGCCTACTACCCGGGACAGCCAAACACTGAAGCTTTCTTT. Protein: CASAYYPGQPNTEAFF.

V gene TRBV28 combines with J gene TRBJ2-2; D is unclear. Trimming took 2 bases from V and 3 from J, leaving 13 bases between them. CDR1 is MDHEN and CDR2 is SYDVKM in the germline V gene. CDR3 size: 16 residues. The CDR3 region is CASSLPSAVYTGELFF. CDR3 bases: TGTGCCAGCAGTTTACCGTCGGCAGTTTACACCGGGGAGCTGTTTTTT.

This clonotype was observed a single time. V usage is TRBV12-3 or TRBV12-4 and J usage is TRBJ1-1; D uncertain. Trimming pared 2 bases from V and 8 bases from J, leaving 6 bases between. This CDR3 has 11 residues. The CDR3 nucleotides read TGTGCCAGCAGTTTAAGGCGGGAAGCTTTCTTT. This translates into CASSLRREAFF.

As DNA, the CDR3 is TGTGCCAGCAGTTTAGTATTAGCGGGGGGGGGTGAGCAGTTCTTC. Translation gives CASSLVLAGGGEQFF. The chain joins TRBV12-3 or TRBV12-4 to TRBJ2-1, with 11 bases matching TRBD2. Germline trimming cut 1 base from V and 9 bases from J; bases unmatched to any gene: 5. The CDR3 runs 15 residues.

This clonotype has only a few counts. A much larger clone sits a single nucleotide away, making a read error possible. CDR3 region: CSVRTRGGDEQFF. CDR3 DNA: TGCAGCGTTCGGACTCGCGGGGGGGATGAGCAGTTCTTC. The chain recombines TRBV29-1 with TRBJ2-1; 9 bases align to TRBD2. The CDR3 loop spans 13 amino acids. Germline lookup yields CDR1 SQVTM and CDR2 ANQGSEA. J gave up 8 bases and V 5 bases, and 7 bases lay outside the gene matches.

This chain connects TRBV12-3 or TRBV12-4 to TRBJ2-5; D unclear. This CDR3 spans 11 amino acids. V was shortened by 6 bases and J by 3 bases, with 5 bases between the two germline ends. The CDR3 region is CASSRKETQYF. CDR3 DNA sequence: TGTGCCAGCAGCCGAAAAGAGACCCAGTACTTC.